The 23 T cell receptor beta chains below come from one sample, sequenced in a study of CD8+ T cells in alopecia areata. In each case, RNA was isolated and then reverse transcribed into cDNA as the sequencing template. Sequencing used immunoSEQ multiplex PCR; TCRdb keeps in-frame clones, though not all of them. This sample has some 120,000 clones; about 50% occur once, and the top ten carry 10% to 13%. The specimen was NKG2D-low CD8+ T cells sorted from blood. All receptors come from a human donor with alopecia areata.

The chain uses TRBV5-6 and TRBJ2-1, with a possible D match to TRBD2 (6 bases). Germline V gene sequence: CDR1 SGHDT, CDR2 YYEEEE. The CDR3 has 13 amino acids. V dropped 7 bases and J dropped 3 bases, with 11 bases sitting between them. The CDR3 DNA is TGTGCCAGCCGTTGGGGGGACTACAATGAGCAGTTCTTC. Protein sequence: CASRWGDYNEQFF.

This clone was picked up one time. This chain uses TRBV27 with TRBJ1-1; possibly TRBD1 for D (6 bases). CDR3 length equals 14 residues. Germline CDR1 and CDR2: MNHEY and SMNVEV (reference sequence). V lost 0 bases and J 4 bases, leaving 9 bases between the germline ends. CDR3 loop: CASSLSEGGTEAFF. The CDR3 nucleotides read TGTGCCAGCAGTTTATCGGAAGGGGGCACTGAAGCTTTCTTT.

This chain joins TRBV29-1 and TRBJ1-2; D perhaps matches TRBD1 (5 bases). The V gene's germline CDR1 is SQVTM and CDR2 ANQGSEA. Trimming left V 0 bases short and J 4 bases short, with 12 bases between. The CDR3 sequence is 14 residues long. CDR3 sequence reads: CSVEDQSRAYGYTF. The CDR3 DNA is TGCAGCGTTGAAGATCAATCCAGGGCCTATGGCTACACCTTC.

The chain couples TRBV29-1 to TRBJ2-7; a possible D gene is TRBD1 (5 bases). Germline-derived CDR1 and CDR2 are SQVTM and ANQGSEA. Trimming removed 6 bases at V and 5 bases at J, with 11 bases between. This CDR3 has 11 amino acids. The CDR3 nucleotides are TGCAGCGTCGCACAGGAGCACGAGCAGTACTTC. Its protein is CSVAQEHEQYF.

This clone was observed a handful of times. The chain couples TRBV28 to TRBJ2-1; no reliable D call. The CDR3 totals 13 residues. Looked up from germline, CDR1 is MDHEN and CDR2 is SYDVKM. Trimming stripped 3 bases from V and 3 bases from J, with 6 bases between. The CDR3 is CASSLASYNEQFF. CDR3 sequence (DNA): TGTGCCAGCAGTTTGGCCAGCTACAATGAGCAGTTCTTC.

This clone occurred once. The V call is TRBV30, the J call TRBJ2-7, with D possibly matching TRBD1 (5 bases). V lost 7 bases to trimming and J lost 7 bases, with 17 bases between them. In germline, CDR1 is GTSNPN, CDR2 SVGIG (reference sequence). The CDR3 has 12 amino acids. The CDR3 DNA is TGTGCCTACTCGGACATCACCAATGAGCAGTACTTC. Encoded protein: CAYSDITNEQYF.

This chain links TRBV2 with TRBJ2-1; TRBD2 aligns across 7 bases. CDR3 length equals 18 residues. V lost 4 bases to trimming and J lost 0 bases; unmatched junction nucleotides: 12. Looked up from germline, CDR1 is SNHLY and CDR2 is FYNNEI. CDR3 sequence: CASSATGRGGSSYNEQFF. The DNA of the CDR3 is TGTGCCAGCAGTGCCACGGGCCGGGGAGGGTCCTCCTACAATGAGCAGTTCTTC.

The rearrangement links TRBV23-1 to TRBJ2-1, with 9 bases fitting TRBD1. TRBV23-1 is an open reading frame whose function is uncertain. The CDR3 consists of 14 residues. V was clipped by 2 bases and J by 7 bases; unmatched bases: 3. The CDR3 spells CASSQGTGSNEQFF. The CDR3 nucleotides are TGCGCCAGCAGTCAAGGGACAGGGTCTAATGAGCAGTTCTTC.

The chain couples TRBV29-1 to TRBJ2-7; 9 nucleotides line up with TRBD1. CDR1 and CDR2 (germline): SQVTM, ANQGSEA. The CDR3 is 13 residues long. With 7 bases clipped from V and 0 bases from J, the junction kept 4 bases outside the gene matches. The CDR3 region is CSGGTGNSYEQYF. The DNA for the CDR3 is TGCAGCGGAGGGACAGGGAACTCCTACGAGCAGTACTTC.

This clone was observed a single time. This sequence joins TRBV6-5 and TRBJ1-3, with D hard to call. There are 12 residues in the CDR3. The ends were cut back, 5 bases at V and 11 bases at J, with 13 bases in the middle. Germline loops: CDR1 MNHEY, CDR2 SVGAGI. CDR3 in amino acids: CASSPDGQSIYF. CDR3 sequence (DNA): TGTGCCAGCAGTCCGGACGGCCAATCCATATATTTT.

The chain uses TRBV6-5 and TRBJ2-5; D unclear. Per the germline V gene, CDR1 is MNHEY and CDR2 is SVGAGI. V lost 6 bases and J lost 4, with 6 bases in between. The CDR3 loop spans 11 amino acids. The CDR3: CASRSLETQYF. The CDR3 DNA sequence: TGTGCCAGCAGATCGTTAGAGACCCAGTACTTC.

There are a few counts of this clone. This rearrangement joins TRBV29-1 to TRBJ2-1; D not certain. The CDR3 loop spans 12 amino acids. V dropped 6 bases and J dropped 3 bases, with 9 bases sitting between them. The germline CDR1 and CDR2 sequences are SQVTM and ANQGSEA. Here the CDR3 DNA reads TGCAGCGTACACCAGAACTACAATGAGCAGTTCTTC. It codes for CSVHQNYNEQFF.

This chain uses TRBV29-1 with TRBJ2-7; D unclear. There are 13 residues in the CDR3. The germline CDR1 and CDR2 sequences are SQVTM and ANQGSEA. V was shortened by 3 bases and J by 2 bases, with 11 bases between the two germline ends. The CDR3 nucleotides are TGCAGCGTTGAGTCGTCTCGGACCTACGAGCAGTACTTC. Its protein is CSVESSRTYEQYF.

The chain uses TRBV27 and TRBJ1-1; D unclear. The germline CDR1 and CDR2 sequences are MNHEY and SMNVEV (reference sequence). V lost 6 bases, J lost 1 base, and 9 bases lay in between. CDR3 length: 13 amino acids. The CDR3, as DNA: TGTGCCAGCAGAGGCAGTTGGAACACTGAAGCTTTCTTT. Translating it yields CASRGSWNTEAFF.

The chain recombines TRBV2 with TRBJ1-2; D remains unclear. The germline gives CDR1 SNHLY, CDR2 FYNNEI. The CDR3 runs to 10 residues. V lost 7 bases, J lost 7 bases, and 7 bases lay in between. The CDR3 DNA is TGTGCCAGCACCGAGCCTGGCTACACCTTC. Residues: CASTEPGYTF.

This clone was picked up a small number of times. This chain joins TRBV29-1 and TRBJ2-3; D gene uncertain. This CDR3 has 14 amino acids. The V gene's germline CDR1 is SQVTM and CDR2 ANQGSEA. V was clipped by 5 bases and J by 4 bases, with 16 bases between them. The CDR3 here is CSVISPRGADTQYF. The CDR3 DNA reads TGCAGCGTTATTTCCCCGCGTGGGGCAGATACGCAGTATTTT.

The rearrangement uses TRBV27 and TRBJ2-3, with D unclear. CDR3 length equals 13 residues. Trimming removed 3 bases from V and 1 base from J, with 5 bases in between. The V gene's germline CDR1 is MNHEY and CDR2 SMNVEV (reference sequence). The CDR3 region is CASSFEGTDTQYF. CDR3 coding DNA: TGTGCCAGCAGTTTTGAAGGCACAGATACGCAGTATTTT.

This clone was recorded a few times. The chain employs TRBV29-1 and TRBJ2-5; 7 bases are shared with TRBD2. Germline CDR1 and CDR2: SQVTM and ANQGSEA. The CDR3 is 13 residues long. With V trimmed by 3 bases and J by 3 bases, 4 bases remained unmatched. This CDR3 reads CSVESGKEETQYF. The DNA of the CDR3 is TGCAGCGTTGAGAGCGGGAAAGAAGAGACCCAGTACTTC.

The chain employs TRBV30 and TRBJ2-7; D might be TRBD2 (7 bases). This CDR3 region has 15 residues. Germline V CDR1 and CDR2: GTSNPN, SVGIG (reference sequence). V gave up 6 bases and J gave up 0 bases, with 18 bases separating them. The chain's CDR3 is CACEGGTTNSYEQYF. The CDR3 DNA sequence: TGTGCCTGTGAGGGGGGGACCACTAACTCCTACGAGCAGTACTTC.

J is TRBJ2-4 and V is TRBV29-1; D might be TRBD1 or TRBD2, each matching 5 bases. V was pared by 4 bases and J by 1 base, with 14 bases between. The V gene's germline CDR1 is SQVTM and CDR2 ANQGSEA. This CDR3 region has 15 residues. CDR3 loop: CSVVGVISAKNIQYF. The CDR3 DNA reads TGCAGCGTTGTGGGGGTAATTTCGGCCAAAAACATTCAGTACTTC.

This clone was counted a single time. The chain couples TRBV27 to TRBJ2-7; D possibly corresponds to TRBD1 (6 bases). The V gene's germline CDR1 is MNHEY and CDR2 SMNVEV (reference sequence). V was pared by 6 bases and J by 4 bases, with 13 bases between. CDR3 length equals 13 residues. The CDR3 protein is CASRSGTQYEQYF. The CDR3 coding sequence is TGTGCCAGCAGATCGGGGACACAGTACGAGCAGTACTTC.

The CDR3 spells CSVEDMAGWGQSSGNTIYF. DNA of the CDR3: TGCAGCGTTGAAGATATGGCGGGATGGGGCCAATCCTCTGGAAACACCATATATTTT. This chain links TRBV29-1 with TRBJ1-3; tentative D call: TRBD1 (5 bases). Germline V CDR1 and CDR2: SQVTM, ANQGSEA. Trimming left V 0 bases short and J 0 bases short, with 21 bases between. The CDR3 length is 19 residues.

J is TRBJ2-7 and V is TRBV29-1; a weak D match, TRBD2 (6 bases). Trimming shortened V by 2 bases and J by 0 bases, and 8 bases separated the two germline ends. Germline values: CDR1 SQVTM, CDR2 ANQGSEA. The CDR3 covers 13 residues. The CDR3 spells CSVEPGSSYEQYF. CDR3 nucleotides: TGCAGCGTTGAACCCGGGAGCTCCTACGAGCAGTACTTC.